This is a list of T cell receptor beta chains from one sample in a study of T cells in Graves' hyperthyroidism and ophthalmopathy. From the multiplex PCR reads, TCRdb called clonotypes with MiXCR, one entry per CDR3 protein. This sample has under 350,000 distinct CDR3 sequences; about an eighth occur once, and the top ten carry less than 8%. The specimen sequenced was blood. Every receptor here comes from a middle-aged woman with Graves' hyperthyroidism. CDR3s include the opening cysteine and the closing phenylalanine or tryptophan. The D gene is left open where the match is weak. Not all rows give a size; the values are once, few, many and, for expanded clones, a class.

>TRBJ2-2|TRBV19|NA|NA
TGTGCCAGTAGTACCCGGGACGGCTATTTCGGGGAGCTGTTTTTT
CASSTRDGYFGELFF
>TRBJ1-5|TRBV6-1|many|TRBD1
TGTGCCAGCAAGACTCGGACAGGGGATGGCAATCAGCCCCAGCATTTT
CASKTRTGDGNQPQHF
>TRBJ2-1|TRBV7-4|many|TRBD2
TGTGCCAGCACCATTTGTAGCGGGGCTCCTAGGAATGAGCAGTTCTTC
CASTICSGAPRNEQFF
>TRBJ2-4|TRBV2|many|NA
TGTGCCAGCAGTGGATCGGCCCGCAGAGGGAACATTCAGTACTTC
CASSGSARRGNIQYF
>TRBJ2-5|TRBV7-9|many|NA
TGTGCCAGCAGCTCCCCGCCCCCCCTGCAGGAGACCCAGTACTTC
CASSSPPPLQETQYF
>TRBJ2-1|TRBV6-1|many|NA
TGTGCCAGCGTGCGGAGCTCCTACAATGAGCAGTTCTTC
CASVRSSYNEQFF
>TRBJ1-5|TRBV20-1|NA|NA
TGCAGTGCCACCGACAGGCTCAATCAGCCCCAGCATTTT
CSATDRLNQPQHF
>TRBJ1-5|TRBV4-1|many|TRBD1
TGCGCCAGCAGCCAGGGCCAGGGGGCAGATCAGCCCCAGCATTTT
CASSQGQGADQPQHF
>TRBJ1-1|TRBV5-5|NA|NA
TGTGCCAGCAGCTTTGGAGGGGCGGACACTGAAGCTTTCTTT
CASSFGGADTEAFF
>TRBJ2-3|TRBV29-1|many|NA
TGCAGCGTTGAGAGACAGGCAGGCACAGATACGCAGTATTTT
CSVERQAGTDTQYF
>TRBJ2-7|TRBV3-1|many|NA
TGTGCCAGCAGCCAAGATCTTGAGCAGGGGCAGTACTTC
CASSQDLEQGQYF
>TRBJ2-1|TRBV6-1|few|NA
TGTGGCACCCCCCCCCGTTCAGCGTACAATGAGCAGTTCTTC
CGTPPRSAYNEQFF
>TRBJ1-2|TRBV6-2/TRBV6-3|many|NA
TGTGCCAGCAGTTTCGGCGTCTATGGCTACACCTTC
CASSFGVYGYTF
>TRBJ1-4|TRBV19|NA|NA
TGTGCCAGTAGAACAGGACGGACGAATGAAAAACTGTTTTTT
CASRTGRTNEKLFF
>TRBJ1-6|TRBV6-2/TRBV6-3|NA|TRBD1
TGTGCCAGCAGTCCGGACAGGGGGAGCTCCTATAATTCACCCCTCCACTTT
CASSPDRGSSYNSPLHF
>TRBJ1-6|TRBV3-1|many|NA
TGTGCCAGCAGTTACGCCCACGATCGGAATAATTCACCCCTCCACTTT
CASSYAHDRNNSPLHF
>TRBJ2-7|TRBV7-9|many|TRBD2
TGTGCCAGCAGCTTAGGGCCCCGGGACTACAAGGGGTCCGAGCAGTACTTC
CASSLGPRDYKGSEQYF
>TRBJ2-7|TRBV6-1|NA|NA
TGTGCCAGCTCCCTAGACAGTCACTACGAGCAGTACTTC
CASSLDSHYEQYF
>TRBJ2-3|TRBV19|NA|NA
TGTGCCAGTAGTATGGGGGCGGGACCGGGAGATACGCAGTATTTT
CASSMGAGPGDTQYF
>TRBJ2-5|TRBV7-9|many|TRBD1
TGTGCCAGCAGCTCCGGGACAGGGCAAGAGACCCAGTACTTC
CASSSGTGQETQYF
>TRBJ1-1|TRBV9|few|NA
TGTGCCAGCAGCGAACGGGGGCACACTGAAGCTTTCTTT
CASSERGHTEAFF
>TRBJ2-7|TRBV27|NA|NA
TGTGCCAGCAGTCCCCTAGGGGGCGGAGGGGCCTACGAGCAGTACTTC
CASSPLGGGGAYEQYF
>TRBJ2-2|TRBV6-6|many|NA
TGTGCCAGCAGTTACTTGGGACTGCCAGGCGGGGGGGAGCTGTTTTTT
CASSYLGLPGGGELFF
>TRBJ1-6|TRBV28|many|NA
TGTGCCAGCAGTTTGGCCGGATCACCCCTCCACTTT
CASSLAGSPLHF
>TRBJ1-3|TRBV6-5|many|NA
TGTGCCAGCAGTTACGATCTACCTGGAAACACCATATATTTT
CASSYDLPGNTIYF
>TRBJ1-1|TRBV28|many|NA
TGTGCCAGCAGTTTAGTGGCAGTTAGAGATACTGAAGCTTTCTTT
CASSLVAVRDTEAFF
>TRBJ2-5|TRBV24-1|NA|NA
TGTGCCACCAGTGACCCTACAGGGGAGACCCAGTACTTC
CATSDPTGETQYF
>TRBJ2-5|TRBV28|many|TRBD1
TGTGCCAGCAGTTCTCCCGGCCAGGGGGTGACCCAGTACTTC
CASSSPGQGVTQYF
>TRBJ1-5|TRBV2|many|TRBD1
TGTGCCAGCAGCATTCAACAGGGGAGGGACCAGCCCCAGCATTTT
CASSIQQGRDQPQHF
>TRBJ1-6|TRBV30|few|NA
TGTGCCTGTCCGAGGGGGGGACCGACCTATAATTCACCCCTCCACTTT
CACPRGGPTYNSPLHF
>TRBJ1-5|TRBV28|many|NA
TGTGCCAGCAGTTATCCCGGGCAGGGAACGGGAAATCAGCCCCAGCATTTT
CASSYPGQGTGNQPQHF
>TRBJ2-3|TRBV6-1|many|TRBD2
TGTGCCAGCACCTACGGACTAGCGTCGCGCACAGATACGCAGTATTTT
CASTYGLASRTDTQYF
>TRBJ2-1|TRBV4-1|NA|NA
TGCGCCAGCAGCCAAGGGTGGATTACCTCCTACAATGAGCAGTTCTTC
CASSQGWITSYNEQFF
>TRBJ2-7|TRBV10-3|few|TRBD2
TGTGCCAATAGGGACTACTCTGTACTAGAGCAGTACTTC
CANRDYSVLEQYF
>TRBJ2-5|TRBV12-3/TRBV12-4|many|NA
TGTGCCAGCAGTCCTCTGGGGAGAAGATGGGACGAGACCCAGTACTTC
CASSPLGRRWDETQYF
>TRBJ1-4|TRBV20-1|many|NA
TGCAGTGCTAGCCCCAGCGCAACTAATGAAAAACTGTTTTTT
CSASPSATNEKLFF
>TRBJ1-5|TRBV5-1|many|NA
TGCGCCAGCAGCTTGGATGACAGCTTCGATCAGCCCCAGCATTTT
CASSLDDSFDQPQHF
>TRBJ1-1|TRBV29-1|many|NA
TGCAGCGTTGGCAGGGCTGATACGAACACTGAAGCTTTCTTT
CSVGRADTNTEAFF
>TRBJ2-1|TRBV3-1|many|TRBD2
TGTGCCAGCACCCCAAGCGGGACTAGCGGGAGAAATGAGCAGTTCTTC
CASTPSGTSGRNEQFF
>TRBJ1-1|TRBV10-3|many|NA
TGTGCCATCAGTGAGGAAGGAGGGGGGAAATATATGAACACTGAAGCTTTCTTT
CAISEEGGGKYMNTEAFF
>TRBJ2-1|TRBV5-6|many|NA
TGTGCCAGCAGCTTGTGGGGGTCCTACAATGAGCAGTTCTTC
CASSLWGSYNEQFF
>TRBJ2-1|TRBV11-2|NA|NA
TGTGCCAGCAGCTTAGGATTGCGTCTGGATAATGAGCAGTTCTTC
CASSLGLRLDNEQFF
>TRBJ2-3|TRBV6-2/TRBV6-3|many|NA
TGTGCCAGCAGACGGGGAGGTCCCACAGATACGCAGTATTTT
CASRRGGPTDTQYF